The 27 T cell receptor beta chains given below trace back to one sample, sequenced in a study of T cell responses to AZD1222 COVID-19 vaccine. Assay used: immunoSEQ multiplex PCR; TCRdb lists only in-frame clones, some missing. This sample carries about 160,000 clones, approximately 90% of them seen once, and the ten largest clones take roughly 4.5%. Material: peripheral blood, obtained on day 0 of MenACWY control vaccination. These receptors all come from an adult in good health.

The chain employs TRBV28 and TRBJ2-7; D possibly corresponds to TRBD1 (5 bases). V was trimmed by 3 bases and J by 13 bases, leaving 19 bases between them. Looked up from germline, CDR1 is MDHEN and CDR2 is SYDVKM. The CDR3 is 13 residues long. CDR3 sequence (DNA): TGTGCCAGCAGTTTTTTTCAGGGAACAGGCCTTTACTTC. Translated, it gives CASSFFQGTGLYF.

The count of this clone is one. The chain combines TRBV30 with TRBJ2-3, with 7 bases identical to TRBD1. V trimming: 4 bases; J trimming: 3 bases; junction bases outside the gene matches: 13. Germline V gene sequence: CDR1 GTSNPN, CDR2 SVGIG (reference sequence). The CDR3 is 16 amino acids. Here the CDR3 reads CAWTFGIGGGTDTQYF. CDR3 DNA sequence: TGTGCCTGGACCTTCGGGATAGGGGGCGGGACAGATACGCAGTATTTT.

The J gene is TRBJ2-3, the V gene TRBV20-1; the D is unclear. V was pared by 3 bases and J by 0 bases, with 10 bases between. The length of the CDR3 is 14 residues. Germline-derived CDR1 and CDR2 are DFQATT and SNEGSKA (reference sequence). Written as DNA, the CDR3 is TGCAGTGCTAGTGGCTGGCTGAGCACAGATACGCAGTATTTT. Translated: CSASGWLSTDTQYF.

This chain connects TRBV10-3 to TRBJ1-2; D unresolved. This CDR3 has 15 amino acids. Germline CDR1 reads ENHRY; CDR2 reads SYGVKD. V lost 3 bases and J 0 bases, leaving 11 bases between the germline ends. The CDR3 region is CAISDERVTNYGYTF. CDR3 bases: TGTGCCATCAGTGACGAAAGGGTTACTAACTATGGCTACACCTTC.

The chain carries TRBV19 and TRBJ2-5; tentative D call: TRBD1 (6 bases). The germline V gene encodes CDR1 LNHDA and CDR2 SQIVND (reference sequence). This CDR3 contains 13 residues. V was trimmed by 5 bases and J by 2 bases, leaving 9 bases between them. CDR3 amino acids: CASSPQGQETQYF. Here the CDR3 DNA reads TGTGCCAGTAGTCCCCAGGGGCAAGAGACCCAGTACTTC.

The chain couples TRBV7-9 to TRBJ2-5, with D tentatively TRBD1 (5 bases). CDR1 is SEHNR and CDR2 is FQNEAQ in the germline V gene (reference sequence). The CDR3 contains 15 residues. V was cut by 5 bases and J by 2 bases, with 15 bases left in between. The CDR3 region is CASSPFGRTQETQYF. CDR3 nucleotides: TGTGCCAGCAGCCCCTTTGGACGGACACAAGAGACCCAGTACTTC.

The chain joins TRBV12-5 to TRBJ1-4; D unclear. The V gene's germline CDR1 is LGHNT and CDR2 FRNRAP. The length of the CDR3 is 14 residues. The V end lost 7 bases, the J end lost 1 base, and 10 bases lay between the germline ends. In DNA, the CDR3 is TGTGCTAGTGCACCAGGAAGAACTAATGAAAAACTGTTTTTT. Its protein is CASAPGRTNEKLFF.

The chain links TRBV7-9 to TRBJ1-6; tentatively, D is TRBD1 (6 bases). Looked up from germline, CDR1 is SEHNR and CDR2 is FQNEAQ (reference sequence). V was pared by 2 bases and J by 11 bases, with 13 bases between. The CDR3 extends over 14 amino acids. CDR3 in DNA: TGTGCCAGCAGCTTAACACAGGGCCAGGCACCCCTCCACTTT. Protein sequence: CASSLTQGQAPLHF. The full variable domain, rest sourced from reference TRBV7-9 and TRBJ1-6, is DTGVSQNPRHKITKRGQNVTFRCDPISEHNRLYWYRQTLGQGPEFLTYFQNEAQLEKSRLLSDRFSAERPKGSFSTLEIQRTEQGDSAMYLCASSLTQGQAPLHFGNGTRLTVT.

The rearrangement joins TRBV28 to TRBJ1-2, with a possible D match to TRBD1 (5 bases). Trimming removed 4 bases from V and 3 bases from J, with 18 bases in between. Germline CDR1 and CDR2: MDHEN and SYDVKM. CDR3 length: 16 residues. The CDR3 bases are TGTGCCAGCAGTTCCGCTCGCGTGGGGGTTTACTATGGCTACACCTTC. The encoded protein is CASSSARVGVYYGYTF.

CDR3 nucleotides: TGTGCCACTTGGACTAGCCGAGACGAGCAGTACTTC. As protein: CATWTSRDEQYF. The chain is built from TRBV2 and TRBJ2-7, with 8 bases identical to TRBD2. Trimming took 10 bases from V and 5 from J; bases not matched to a gene: 7. The CDR3 sequence is 12 residues long. Germline V gene sequence: CDR1 SNHLY, CDR2 FYNNEI.

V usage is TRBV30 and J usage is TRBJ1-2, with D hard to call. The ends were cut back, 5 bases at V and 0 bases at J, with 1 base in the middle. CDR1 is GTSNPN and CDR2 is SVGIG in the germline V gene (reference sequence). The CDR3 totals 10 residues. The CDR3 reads CAWANYGYTF. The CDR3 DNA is TGTGCCTGGGCTAACTATGGCTACACCTTC.

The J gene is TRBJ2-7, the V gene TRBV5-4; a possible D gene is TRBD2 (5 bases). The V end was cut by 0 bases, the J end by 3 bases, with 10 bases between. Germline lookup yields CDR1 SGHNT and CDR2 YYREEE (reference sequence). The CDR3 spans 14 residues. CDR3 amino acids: CASSLGVTNYEQYF. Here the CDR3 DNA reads TGTGCCAGCAGCTTGGGCGTGACTAACTACGAGCAGTACTTC.

DNA for the CDR3: TGTGCCAGCAGCTTCAAGGGACAGGGTTTAAACTATGGCTACACCTTC. Amino acid sequence: CASSFKGQGLNYGYTF. V usage is TRBV5-8 and J usage is TRBJ1-2, with TRBD1 matching over 9 bases. The germline V gene encodes CDR1 SGHTS and CDR2 YDEGEE. V lost 2 bases, J lost 2 bases, and 7 bases stayed unmatched. The CDR3 length is 16 residues.

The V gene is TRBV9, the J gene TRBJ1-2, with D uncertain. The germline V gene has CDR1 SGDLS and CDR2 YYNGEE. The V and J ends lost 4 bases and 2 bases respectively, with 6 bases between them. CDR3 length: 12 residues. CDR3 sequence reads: CASSPPNYGYTF. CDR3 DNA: TGTGCCAGCAGCCCGCCCAACTATGGCTACACCTTC.

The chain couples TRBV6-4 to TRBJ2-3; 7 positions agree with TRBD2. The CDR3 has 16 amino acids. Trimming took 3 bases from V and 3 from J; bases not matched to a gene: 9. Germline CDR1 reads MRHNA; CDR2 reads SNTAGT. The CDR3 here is CASSEYGGSNTDTQYF. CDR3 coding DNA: TGTGCCAGCAGTGAATATGGCGGGAGTAATACAGATACGCAGTATTTT.

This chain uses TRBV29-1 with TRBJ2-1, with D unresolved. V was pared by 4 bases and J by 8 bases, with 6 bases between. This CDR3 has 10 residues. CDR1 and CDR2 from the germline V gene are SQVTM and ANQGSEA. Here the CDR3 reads CSVGRDEQFF. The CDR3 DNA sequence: TGCAGCGTTGGTCGGGATGAGCAGTTCTTC.

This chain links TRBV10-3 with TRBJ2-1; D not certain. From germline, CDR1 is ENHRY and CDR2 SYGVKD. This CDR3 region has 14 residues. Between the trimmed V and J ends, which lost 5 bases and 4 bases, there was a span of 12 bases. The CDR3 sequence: CAISLTSRYNEQFF. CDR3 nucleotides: TGTGCCATCAGTCTAACGTCCCGTTACAATGAGCAGTTCTTC.

CDR3 protein: CASSSTGEYSNQPQHF. In nucleotides, the CDR3 is TGTGCCAGCAGTTCAACAGGGGAATATAGCAATCAGCCCCAGCATTTT. This sequence joins TRBV27 and TRBJ1-5; 7 bases agree with TRBD1. The V gene end was trimmed by 4 bases and the J gene end by 0 bases; junction bases not matched to a gene: 6. Germline-derived CDR1 and CDR2 are MNHEY and SMNVEV (reference sequence). The CDR3 runs to 16 residues.

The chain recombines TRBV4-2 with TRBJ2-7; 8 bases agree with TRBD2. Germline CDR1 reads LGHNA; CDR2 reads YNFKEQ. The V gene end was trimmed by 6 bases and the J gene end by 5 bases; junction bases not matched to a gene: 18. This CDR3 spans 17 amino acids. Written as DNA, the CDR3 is TGTGCCAGCAGGCCGTCGACGGGGGGGGCGGGAGCCCACGAGCAGTACTTC. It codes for CASRPSTGGAGAHEQYF.

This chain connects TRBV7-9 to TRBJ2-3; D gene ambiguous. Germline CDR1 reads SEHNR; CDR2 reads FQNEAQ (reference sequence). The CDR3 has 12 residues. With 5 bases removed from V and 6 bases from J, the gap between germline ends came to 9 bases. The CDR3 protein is CASSPLGDTQYF. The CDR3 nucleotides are TGTGCCAGCAGCCCCTTAGGGGATACGCAGTATTTT.

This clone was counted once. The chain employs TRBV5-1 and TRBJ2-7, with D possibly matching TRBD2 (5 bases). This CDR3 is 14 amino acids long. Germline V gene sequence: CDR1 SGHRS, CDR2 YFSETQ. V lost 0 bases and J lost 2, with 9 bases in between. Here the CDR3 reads CASSLAGSPYEQYF. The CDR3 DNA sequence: TGCGCCAGCAGCTTGGCGGGGAGCCCCTACGAGCAGTACTTC.

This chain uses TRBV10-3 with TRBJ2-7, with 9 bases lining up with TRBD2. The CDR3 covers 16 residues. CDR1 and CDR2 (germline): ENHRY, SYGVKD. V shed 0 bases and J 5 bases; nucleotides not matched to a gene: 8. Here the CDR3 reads CAISESSGSLIDEQYF. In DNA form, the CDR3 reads TGTGCCATCAGTGAGTCTAGCGGGAGCCTAATTGACGAGCAGTACTTC.

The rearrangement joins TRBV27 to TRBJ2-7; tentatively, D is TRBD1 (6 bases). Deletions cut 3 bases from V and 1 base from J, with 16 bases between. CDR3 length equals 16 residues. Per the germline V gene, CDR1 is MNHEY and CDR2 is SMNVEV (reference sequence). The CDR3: CASSLARTEISYEQYF. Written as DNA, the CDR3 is TGTGCCAGCAGTTTGGCACGGACAGAGATATCCTACGAGCAGTACTTC.

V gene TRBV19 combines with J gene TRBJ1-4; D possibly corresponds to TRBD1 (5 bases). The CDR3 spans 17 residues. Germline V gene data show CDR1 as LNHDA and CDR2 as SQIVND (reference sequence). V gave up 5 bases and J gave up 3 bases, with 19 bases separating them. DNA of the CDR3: TGTGCCAGTAGTCCCCGGGCTGGTGAGGGGCCTAATGAAAAACTGTTTTTT. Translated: CASSPRAGEGPNEKLFF.

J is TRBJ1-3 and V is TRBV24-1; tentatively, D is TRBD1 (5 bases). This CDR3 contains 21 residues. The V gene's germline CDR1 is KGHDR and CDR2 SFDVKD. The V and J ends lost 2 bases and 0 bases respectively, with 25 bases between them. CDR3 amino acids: CATSDSLGPSRIEGSGNTIYF. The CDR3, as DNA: TGTGCCACCAGTGATTCCCTGGGACCTTCACGAATCGAGGGCTCTGGAAACACCATATATTTT.

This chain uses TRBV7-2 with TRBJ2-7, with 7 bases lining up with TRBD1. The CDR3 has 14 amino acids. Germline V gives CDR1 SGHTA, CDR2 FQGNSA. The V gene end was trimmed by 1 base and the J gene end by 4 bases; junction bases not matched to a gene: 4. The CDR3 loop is CASSLGRQGYEQYF. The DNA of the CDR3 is TGTGCCAGCAGCTTAGGGAGACAGGGATACGAGCAGTACTTC. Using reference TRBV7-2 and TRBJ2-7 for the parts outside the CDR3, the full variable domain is GAGVSQSPSNKVTEKGKDVELRCDPISGHTALYWYRQSLGQGLEFLIYFQGNSAPDKSGLPSDRFSAERTGGSVSTLTIQRTQQEDSAVYLCASSLGRQGYEQYFGPGTRLTVT.

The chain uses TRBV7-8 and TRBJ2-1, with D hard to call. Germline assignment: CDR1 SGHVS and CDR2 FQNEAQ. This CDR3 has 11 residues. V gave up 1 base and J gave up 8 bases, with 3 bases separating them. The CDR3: CASSLVDEQFF. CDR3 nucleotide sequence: TGTGCCAGCAGCTTAGTCGATGAGCAGTTCTTC.